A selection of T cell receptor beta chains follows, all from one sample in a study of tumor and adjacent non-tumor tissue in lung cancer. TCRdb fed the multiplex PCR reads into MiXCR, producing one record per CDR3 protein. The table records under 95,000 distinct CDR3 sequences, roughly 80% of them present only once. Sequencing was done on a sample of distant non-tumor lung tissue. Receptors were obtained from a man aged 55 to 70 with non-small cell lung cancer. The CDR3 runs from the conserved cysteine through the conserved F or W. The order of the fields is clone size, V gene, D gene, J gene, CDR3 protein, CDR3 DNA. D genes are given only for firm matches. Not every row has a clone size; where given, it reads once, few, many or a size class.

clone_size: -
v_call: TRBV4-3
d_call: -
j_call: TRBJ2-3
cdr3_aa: CASSQVGESWASIDTQYF
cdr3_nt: TGCGCCAGCAGCCAAGTGGGGGAAAGCTGGGCTAGCATAGATACGCAGTATTTT

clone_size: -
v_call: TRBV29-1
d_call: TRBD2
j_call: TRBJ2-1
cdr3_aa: CSVVAGDVRNEQFF
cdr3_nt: TGCAGCGTTGTAGCGGGAGATGTACGCAATGAGCAGTTCTTC

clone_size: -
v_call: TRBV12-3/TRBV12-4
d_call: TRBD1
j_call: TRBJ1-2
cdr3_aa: CASSLGQARGYGYTF
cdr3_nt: TGTGCCAGCAGTTTGGGACAGGCTCGGGGATATGGCTACACCTTC

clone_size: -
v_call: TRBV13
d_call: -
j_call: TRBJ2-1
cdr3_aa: CASNRPWSSYNEQFF
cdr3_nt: TGTGCCAGCAACCGACCGTGGAGCTCCTACAATGAGCAGTTCTTC

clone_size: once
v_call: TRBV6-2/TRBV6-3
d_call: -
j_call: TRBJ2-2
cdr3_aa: CASRSCRETGELFF
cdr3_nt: TGTGCCAGCAGATCCTGCAGGGAAACCGGGGAGCTGTTTTTT

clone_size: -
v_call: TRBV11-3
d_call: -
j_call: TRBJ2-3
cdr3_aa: CASSQDRSSCTQYF
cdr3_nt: TGTGCCAGCAGCCAGGACAGAAGCTCGTGTACACAGTATTTT

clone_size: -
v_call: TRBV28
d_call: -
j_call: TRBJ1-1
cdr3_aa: CVSSLIAGTEAFF
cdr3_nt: TGTGTCAGCAGTTTAATAGCGGGGACTGAAGCTTTCTTT

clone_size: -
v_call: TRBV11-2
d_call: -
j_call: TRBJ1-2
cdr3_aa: CASSLSSFDGKGGYTF
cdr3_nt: TGTGCCAGCAGCTTAAGCTCCTTCGACGGAAAGGGGGGCTACACCTTC

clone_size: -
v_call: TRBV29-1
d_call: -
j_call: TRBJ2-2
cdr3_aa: CSVGRHSWELLF
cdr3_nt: TGCAGCGTTGGGCGACATTCCTGGGAGCTGTTATTT

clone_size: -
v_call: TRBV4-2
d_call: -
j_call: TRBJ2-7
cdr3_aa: CASSQDWLGPTYEQYF
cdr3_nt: TGTGCCAGCAGCCAAGATTGGCTGGGACCTACCTACGAACAGTACTTC

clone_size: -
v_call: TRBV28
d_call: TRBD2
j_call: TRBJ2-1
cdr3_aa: CASSQGLVGDQQFF
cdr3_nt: TGTGCCAGCAGCCAAGGACTAGTGGGGGATCAGCAGTTCTTC

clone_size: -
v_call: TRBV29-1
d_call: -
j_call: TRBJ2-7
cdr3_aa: CSAVQHKQYF
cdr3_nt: TGCAGCGCTGTTCAGCACAAGCAGTACTTC

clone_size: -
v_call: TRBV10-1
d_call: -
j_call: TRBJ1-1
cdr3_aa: CASSPRYNVEAFF
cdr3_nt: TGCGCCAGCAGTCCCCGCTATAACGTTGAAGCTTTCTTT

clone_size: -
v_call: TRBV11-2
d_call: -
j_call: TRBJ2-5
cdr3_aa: CASSYRGEETQYF
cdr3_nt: TGTGCCAGCAGCTATAGGGGGGAAGAGACCCAGTATTTC

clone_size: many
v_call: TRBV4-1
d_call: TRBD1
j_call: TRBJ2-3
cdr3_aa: CASSQRGGQGKDTQYF
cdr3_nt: TGCGCCAGCAGCCAACGGGGCGGACAGGGGAAAGATACGCAGTATTTT

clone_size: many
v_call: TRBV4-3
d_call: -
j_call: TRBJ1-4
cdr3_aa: CASSPLDQANEKLFF
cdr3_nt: TGCGCCAGCAGCCCACTGGACCAGGCTAATGAAAAACTGTTTTTT

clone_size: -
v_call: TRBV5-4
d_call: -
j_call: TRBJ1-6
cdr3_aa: CASSDPLRGGGNSPVHF
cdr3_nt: TGTGCCAGCAGCGACCCCCTCCGAGGGGGAGGTAACTCACCCGTCCACTTT

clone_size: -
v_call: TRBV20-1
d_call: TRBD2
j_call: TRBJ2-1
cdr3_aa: CTAREGSGKSNEQFF
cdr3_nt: TGCACTGCTAGAGAGGGTAGCGGGAAGAGCAATGAGCAGTTCTTC

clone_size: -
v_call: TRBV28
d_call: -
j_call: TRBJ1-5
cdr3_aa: CASDPSGNSNQPQHF
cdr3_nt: TGTGCCAGCGATCCCTCGGGAAATAGCAATCAGCCCCAGCATTTT

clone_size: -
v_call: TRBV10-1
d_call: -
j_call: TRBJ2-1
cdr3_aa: CASSDADYNEEFF
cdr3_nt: TGCGCCAGCAGTGATGCGGACTACAATGAGGAGTTCTTC

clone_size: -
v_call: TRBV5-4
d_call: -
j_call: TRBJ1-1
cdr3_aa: CASSAGQPGRGDTEAFF
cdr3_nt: TGTGCCAGCAGCGCCGGTCAACCAGGACGAGGCGACACTGAAGCTTTCTTT

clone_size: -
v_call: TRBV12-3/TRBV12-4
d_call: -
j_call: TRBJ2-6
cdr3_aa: CASARLMGANVLTF
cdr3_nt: TGTGCCAGCGCCAGACTCATGGGGGCCAACGTCCTGACTTTC

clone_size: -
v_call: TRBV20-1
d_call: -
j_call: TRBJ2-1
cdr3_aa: CSARARRRAEYDEQFF
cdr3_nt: TGCAGTGCTAGAGCAAGGAGGCGGGCCGAGTATGATGAGCAGTTCTTC

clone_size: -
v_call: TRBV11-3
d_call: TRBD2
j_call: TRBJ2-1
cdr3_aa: CASAPTSGGAHEHFF
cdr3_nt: TGTGCCAGCGCCCCAACTAGCGGGGGGGCCCACGAGCATTTCTTC

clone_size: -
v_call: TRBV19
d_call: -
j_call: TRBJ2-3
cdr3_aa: CASGSGSTYAPTDTQYF
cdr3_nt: TGTGCCAGTGGTTCGGGTAGCACGTATGCACCCACAGATACGCAGTATTTT

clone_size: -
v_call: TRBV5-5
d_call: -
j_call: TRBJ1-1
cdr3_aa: CAISLAGANTEAFF
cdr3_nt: TGTGCCATTAGCTTGGCAGGGGCGAACACTGAAGCTTTCTTT